The 26 T cell receptor beta chains reported below all come from one sample, sequenced in a study of T cells after yellow fever vaccination. Using its own MiXCR run on the 5' RACE reads, TCRdb lists one record per CDR3 protein. The table shows about 630,000 distinct CDR3 sequences, with roughly 12% occurring only once. Material: PBMCs, obtained on the day of the yellow fever booster vaccination. These receptors came from a man in his thirties or forties who received the YFV17D yellow fever vaccine.

J is TRBJ1-5 and V is TRBV7-2, with 8 bases identical to TRBD1. This CDR3 has 14 residues. V dropped 5 bases and J dropped 4; count of bases not matched to a gene: 4. CDR1 and CDR2 (germline): SGHTA, FQGNSA. DNA of the CDR3: TGTGCCAGCAGCCGTCAGGGGGCAAATCAGCCCCAGCATTTT. This encodes CASSRQGANQPQHF.

This clonotype occurred a few times. The chain employs TRBV5-1 and TRBJ2-5, with D perhaps matching TRBD1 (7 bases). Trimming shortened V by 4 bases and J by 9 bases, and 19 bases separated the two germline ends. The CDR3 has 14 residues. Germline CDR1 is SGHRS and CDR2 is YFSETQ. The CDR3 DNA sequence: TGCGCCAGCAGCCACGATAGCGGCCAGGGGGCCCAGTACTTC. Translating gives CASSHDSGQGAQYF.

This clonotype was picked up a small number of times. V is TRBV19 and J is TRBJ2-5; 8 bases map to TRBD2. Trimming removed 4 bases from V and 9 bases from J; junction bases left unmatched: 13. Germline CDR1 and CDR2: LNHDA and SQIVND (reference sequence). This CDR3 has 15 residues. CDR3 loop: CASSKHSGALSAQYF. The CDR3 DNA is TGTGCCAGTAGTAAACATAGCGGGGCACTTTCGGCCCAGTACTTC.

This clonotype came up a few times. The rearrangement links TRBV9 to TRBJ2-4; 8 bases agree with TRBD1. CDR3 length equals 19 residues. V was clipped by 0 bases and J by 4 bases; unmatched bases: 15. The germline CDR1 and CDR2 sequences are SGDLS and YYNGEE. CDR3 nucleotide sequence: TGTGCCAGCAGCGTAGGGGCAGGGGGCGAGAAACCAACTAAAAACATTCAGTACTTC. Translating gives CASSVGAGGEKPTKNIQYF.

This clonotype was seen a few times. The rearrangement links TRBV20-1 to TRBJ2-1; D call uncertain. CDR3 length equals 13 residues. The V end lost 2 bases, the J end lost 5 bases, and 10 bases lay between the germline ends. Germline V lookup: CDR1 DFQATT, CDR2 SNEGSKA (reference sequence). The CDR3 region has the DNA TGCAGTGCTAGATCCGAGAGAAACAATGAGCAGTTCTTC. Translation gives CSARSERNNEQFF.

This clonotype was counted at least ten times. The chain is built from TRBV4-3 and TRBJ1-6, with 7 bases identical to TRBD1. CDR1 is LGHNA and CDR2 is YSLEER in the germline V gene. The J segment lost 7 bases and the V segment lost 4 bases, leaving 7 bases of the junction unmatched. This CDR3 comprises 15 residues. CDR3 nucleotides: TGCGCCAGCAGCCCTATGACAGGGCTGAATTCACCCCTCCACTTT. It is translated as CASSPMTGLNSPLHF.

This clonotype has more than one count but fewer than ten. This sequence joins TRBV5-1 and TRBJ2-3, with TRBD2 matching over 9 bases. Germline assignment: CDR1 SGHRS and CDR2 YFSETQ. The CDR3 extends over 14 amino acids. The J segment lost 1 base and the V segment lost 9 bases, leaving 6 bases of the junction unmatched. CDR3 nucleotide sequence: TGCGCCACAAATATAGCGGGAGGCACAGATACGCAGTATTTT. It translates to CATNIAGGTDTQYF.

This clonotype was seen a handful of times. J is TRBJ1-5 and V is TRBV7-2, with 8 bases identical to TRBD1. J gave up 5 bases and V 5 bases, and 8 bases lay outside the gene matches. The CDR3 length is 15 residues. Germline values: CDR1 SGHTA, CDR2 FQGNSA. CDR3 nucleotides: TGTGCCAGCAGCCTAAGTGGACAGGGCCATCAGCCCCAGCATTTT. This sequence encodes CASSLSGQGHQPQHF.

This chain joins TRBV12-3 or TRBV12-4 and TRBJ2-7, with D unresolved. V was pared by 7 bases and J by 3 bases, with 16 bases between. There are 14 residues in the CDR3. CDR3 amino acids: CASTFAGHDYEQYF. DNA for the CDR3: TGTGCCAGCACCTTCGCAGGCCATGACTACGAGCAGTACTTC.

This clonotype has only a few counts. The genes are TRBV7-9 and TRBJ2-5, with D maybe TRBD1 (5 bases). V gave up 10 bases and J gave up 2 bases, with 17 bases separating them. CDR3 length: 14 amino acids. Germline V gene sequence: CDR1 SEHNR, CDR2 FQNEAQ (reference sequence). The CDR3 region has the DNA TGTGCCACTCCAGGGTCCGGCTTACAAGAGACCCAGTACTTC. It translates to CATPGSGLQETQYF.

The chain recombines TRBV6-5 with TRBJ2-1; TRBD2 is a possible D gene (5 bases). There are 12 residues in the CDR3. CDR1 and CDR2 from the germline V gene are MNHEY and SVGAGI. Trimming removed 7 bases at V and 3 bases at J, with 7 bases between. The CDR3 loop is CASTGGYNEQFF. CDR3 in DNA: TGTGCCAGCACAGGAGGCTACAATGAGCAGTTCTTC.

In this sample, this clonotype turned up a few times. V usage is TRBV7-9 and J usage is TRBJ2-1; maybe TRBD2 (6 bases). Trimming stripped 4 bases from V and 5 bases from J, with 18 bases between. This CDR3 is built from 16 residues. CDR1 SEHNR and CDR2 FQNEAQ come from the germline V gene (reference sequence). CDR3 DNA: TGTGCCAGCAGCTCCCCCTTAGCGGAGGGGCACAATGAGCAGTTCTTC. Translation: CASSSPLAEGHNEQFF.

This clonotype was found a few times. CDR3 sequence reads: CASSFDRTNQPQHF. DNA of the CDR3: TGTGCCAGCAGCTTCGACAGGACAAATCAGCCCCAGCATTTT. The rearrangement uses TRBV6-1 and TRBJ1-5; weak D call: TRBD1 (6 bases). The CDR3 loop spans 14 amino acids. V was pared by 6 bases and J by 4 bases, with 13 bases between. The germline gives CDR1 MNHNS, CDR2 SASEGT.

CDR3 nucleotides: TGTGCCGCCGGGACACAGACCCAGTACTTC. Its protein product is CAAGTQTQYF. The genes are TRBV7-9 and TRBJ2-5; D might be TRBD1 (6 bases). V shed 11 bases and J shed 6 bases, with 10 bases lying between them. The CDR3 has 10 residues. Germline CDR1 SEHNR, CDR2 FQNEAQ (reference sequence).

On this clonotype itself: At one end the junction does not follow the germline gene, possibly because of a read error. The gene calls are TRBV7-2 and TRBJ2-5; maybe TRBD2 (5 bases). Germline V gene sequence: CDR1 SGHTA, CDR2 FQGNSA. This CDR3 has 15 residues. In DNA form, the CDR3 reads TGTGCCAGCAGCTCGTCGGGAACAGACCAAGAGTCCCAGTACTTC. The encoded protein is CASSSSGTDQESQYF.

This clonotype was seen a handful of times. J is TRBJ2-3 and V is TRBV7-3; 8 nucleotides line up with TRBD2. Unmatched junction bases numbered 12, after V lost 5 bases and J lost 2 bases. CDR1 is SGHTA, CDR2 FQGTGA, per germline. CDR3 length: 17 residues. CDR3 sequence reads: CASSTGPAGGPTDTQYF. The DNA for the CDR3 is TGTGCCAGCAGCACCGGACCTGCGGGAGGTCCCACAGATACGCAGTATTTT.

This clonotype turned up a few times. The rearrangement links TRBV5-1 to TRBJ2-1; D may be TRBD2 (6 bases). V was pared by 0 bases and J by 5 bases, with 15 bases between. Germline loops: CDR1 SGHRS, CDR2 YFSETQ. CDR3 length: 16 residues. In DNA, the CDR3 is TGCGCCAGCAGCTTGGTGGGGACTGGAATAAACAATGAGCAGTTCTTC. Translation gives CASSLVGTGINNEQFF.

This clonotype turned up a few times. J is TRBJ2-5 and V is TRBV6-1; possible D gene TRBD2, 6 bases. Germline V CDR1 and CDR2: MNHNS, SASEGT. V lost 6 bases, J lost 2 bases, and 16 bases lay in between. The CDR3 is 15 residues long. The CDR3 sequence is CASREGHLGQETQYF. The CDR3, as DNA: TGTGCCAGCAGGGAGGGCCATCTAGGGCAAGAGACCCAGTACTTC.

This clonotype was recorded many times. The CDR3 reads CASSSRLGNEQFF. The CDR3 DNA follows: TGTGCCAGCAGTTCCAGGTTAGGCAATGAGCAGTTCTTC. This rearrangement joins TRBV2 to TRBJ2-1; no clear D gene. V dropped 5 bases and J dropped 6 bases, with 11 bases sitting between them. The length of the CDR3 is 13 residues. Germline lookup yields CDR1 SNHLY and CDR2 FYNNEI.

In this sample, this clonotype turned up a few times. This rearrangement joins TRBV29-1 to TRBJ2-7; either TRBD1 or TRBD2 may supply D (5 bases each). The V gene's germline CDR1 is SQVTM and CDR2 ANQGSEA. This CDR3 region has 13 residues. V gave up 4 bases and J gave up 2 bases, with 12 bases separating them. This CDR3 is CSVAVGTAYEQYF. The CDR3 DNA is TGCAGCGTTGCAGTAGGGACCGCCTACGAGCAGTACTTC.

This clonotype was seen a few times. V gene TRBV30 combines with J gene TRBJ2-3, with D maybe TRBD1 (6 bases). CDR3 length: 14 residues. The V end was cut by 7 bases, the J end by 2 bases, with 16 bases between. CDR1 is GTSNPN and CDR2 is SVGIG in the germline V gene (reference sequence). The CDR3 sequence is CALNRVGNTDTQYF. CDR3 DNA: TGTGCCTTGAACAGGGTAGGAAACACAGATACGCAGTATTTT. Full variable domain (rest looked up from reference TRBV30 and TRBJ2-3): SQTIHQWPATLVQPVGSPLSLECTVEGTSNPNLYWYRQAAGRGLQLLFYSVGIGQISSEVPQNLSASRPQDRQFILSSKKLLLSDSGFYLCALNRVGNTDTQYFGPGTRLTVL.

This clonotype has just a few counts. CDR3: CASSQGTVEKLFF. For the CDR3, the DNA is TGTGCCAGCAGCCAGGGGACAGTCGAAAAACTGTTTTTT. This chain joins TRBV12-3 or TRBV12-4 and TRBJ1-4; 7 nucleotides agree with TRBD1. The ends lost 6 bases at V and 8 bases at J; junction bases unmatched: 6. This CDR3 has 13 amino acids.

This clonotype has just a few counts. The chain joins TRBV7-3 to TRBJ2-2; D not certain. Between the trimmed V and J ends, which lost 3 bases and 5 bases, there was a span of 13 bases. Germline assignment: CDR1 SGHTA and CDR2 FQGTGA. The CDR3 is 15 amino acids. In nucleotides, the CDR3 is TGTGCCAGCAGCTTGAATCAGCTAAGGACCGGGGAGCTGTTTTTT. Translation: CASSLNQLRTGELFF.

The chain combines TRBV14 with TRBJ2-3, with 13 nucleotides matching TRBD2. The CDR3 runs to 17 residues. J was trimmed by 5 bases and V by 5 bases; bases with no gene match: 10. Germline loops: CDR1 SGHDN, CDR2 FVKESK. The CDR3 reads CASSATPGLAGLDTQYF. CDR3 sequence (DNA): TGTGCCAGCAGCGCCACCCCGGGACTAGCGGGATTAGATACGCAGTATTTT.

A word on this clonotype: This may come from a read error, since a much larger clone is one base off. The chain uses TRBV7-9 and TRBJ1-2; perhaps TRBD1 as D (6 bases). The CDR3 loop spans 15 amino acids. V lost 4 bases to trimming and J lost 9 bases, with 21 bases between them. The germline V gene has CDR1 SEHNR and CDR2 FQNEAQ (reference sequence). The CDR3 spells CASSSTHREWDCYTF. CDR3 bases: TGTGCCAGCAGCTCAACTCACAGGGAATGGGATTGCTACACCTTC.

This clonotype was observed a handful of times. The chain recombines TRBV27 with TRBJ1-1; D is unresolved. The germline V gene encodes CDR1 MNHEY and CDR2 SMNVEV (reference sequence). The CDR3 length is 15 residues. Trimming took off 5 bases at V and 5 bases at J, with 18 bases between the two ends. CDR3 sequence reads: CASSLHQSFSTEAFF. The CDR3 DNA follows: TGTGCCAGCAGTCTTCACCAGTCGTTTTCGACTGAAGCTTTCTTT.